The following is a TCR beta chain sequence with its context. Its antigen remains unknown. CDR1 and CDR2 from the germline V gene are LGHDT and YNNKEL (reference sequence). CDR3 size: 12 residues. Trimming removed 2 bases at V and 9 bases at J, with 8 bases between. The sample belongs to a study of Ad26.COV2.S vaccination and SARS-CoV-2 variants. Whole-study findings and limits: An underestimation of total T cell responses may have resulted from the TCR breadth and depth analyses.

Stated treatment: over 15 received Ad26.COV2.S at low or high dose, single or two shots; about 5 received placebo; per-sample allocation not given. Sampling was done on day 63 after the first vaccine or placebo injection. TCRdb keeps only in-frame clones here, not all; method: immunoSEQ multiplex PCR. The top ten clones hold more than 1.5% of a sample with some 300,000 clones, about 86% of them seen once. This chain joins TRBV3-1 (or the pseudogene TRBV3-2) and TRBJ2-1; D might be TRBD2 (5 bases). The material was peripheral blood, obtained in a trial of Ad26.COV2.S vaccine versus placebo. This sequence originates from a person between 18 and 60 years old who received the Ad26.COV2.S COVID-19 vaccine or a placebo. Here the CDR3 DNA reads TGTGCCAGCAGCCAACCGGCGGGTGAGCAGTTCTTC. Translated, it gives CASSQPAGEQFF.